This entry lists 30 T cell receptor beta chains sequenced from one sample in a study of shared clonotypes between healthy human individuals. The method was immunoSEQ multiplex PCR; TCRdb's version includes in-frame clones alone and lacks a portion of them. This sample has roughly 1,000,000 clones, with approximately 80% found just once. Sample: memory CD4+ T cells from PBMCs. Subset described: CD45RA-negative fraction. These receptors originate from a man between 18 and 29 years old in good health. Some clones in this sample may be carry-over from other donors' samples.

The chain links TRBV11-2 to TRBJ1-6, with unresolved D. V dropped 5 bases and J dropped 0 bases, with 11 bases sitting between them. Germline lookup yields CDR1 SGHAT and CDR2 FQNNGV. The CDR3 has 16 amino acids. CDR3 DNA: TGTGCCAGCAGCCCGGCAGTGAGCTCCTATAATTCACCCCTCCACTTT. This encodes CASSPAVSSYNSPLHF.

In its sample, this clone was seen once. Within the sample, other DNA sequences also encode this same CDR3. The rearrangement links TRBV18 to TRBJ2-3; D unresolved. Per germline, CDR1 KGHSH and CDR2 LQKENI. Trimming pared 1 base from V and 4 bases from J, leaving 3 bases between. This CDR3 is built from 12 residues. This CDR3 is CASSPQSDTQYF. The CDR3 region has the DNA TGTGCCAGCTCACCACAATCAGATACGCAGTATTTT.

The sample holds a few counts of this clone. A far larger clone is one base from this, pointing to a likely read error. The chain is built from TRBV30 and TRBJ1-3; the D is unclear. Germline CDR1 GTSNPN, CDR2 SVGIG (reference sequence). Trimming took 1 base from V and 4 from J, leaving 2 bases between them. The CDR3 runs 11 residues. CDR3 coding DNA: TGTGCCTGGAGTGGGGGAAACACCATATATTTT. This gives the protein CAWSGGNTIYF.

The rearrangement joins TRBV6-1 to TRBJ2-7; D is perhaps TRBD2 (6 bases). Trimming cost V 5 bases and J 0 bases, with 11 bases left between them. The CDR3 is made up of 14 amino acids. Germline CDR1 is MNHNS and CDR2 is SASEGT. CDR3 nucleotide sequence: TGTGCCAGCAGTACCCAGGACTACTCCTACGAGCAGTACTTC. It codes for CASSTQDYSYEQYF.

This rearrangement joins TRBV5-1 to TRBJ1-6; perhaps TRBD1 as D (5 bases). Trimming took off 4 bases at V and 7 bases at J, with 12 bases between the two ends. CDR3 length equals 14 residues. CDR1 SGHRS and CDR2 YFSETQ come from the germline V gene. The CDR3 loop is CASSPGTVNSPLHF. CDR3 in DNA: TGCGCCAGCAGCCCCGGGACCGTAAATTCACCCCTCCACTTT.

The CDR3 reads CASSKTGDYGYTF. The CDR3 bases are TGTGCCAGCAGCAAGACAGGCGACTATGGCTACACCTTC. The V and J genes are TRBV7-3 and TRBJ1-2; D is possibly TRBD1 (6 bases). The CDR3 sequence is 13 residues long. Trimming shortened V by 5 bases and J by 3 bases, and 10 bases separated the two germline ends. Germline CDR1 and CDR2: SGHTA and FQGTGA.

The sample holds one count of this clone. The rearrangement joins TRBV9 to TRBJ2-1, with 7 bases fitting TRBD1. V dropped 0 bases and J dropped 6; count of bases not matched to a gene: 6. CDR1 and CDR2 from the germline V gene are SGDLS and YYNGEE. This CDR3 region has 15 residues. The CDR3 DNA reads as TGTGCCAGCAGCGTAGTGGCGACAGGGCCCAATGAGCAGTTCTTC. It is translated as CASSVVATGPNEQFF.

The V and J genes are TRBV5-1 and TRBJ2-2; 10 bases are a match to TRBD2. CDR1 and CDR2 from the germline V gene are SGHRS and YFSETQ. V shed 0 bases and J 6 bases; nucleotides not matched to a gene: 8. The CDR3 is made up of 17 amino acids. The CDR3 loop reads CASSLGLAGVLAGELFF. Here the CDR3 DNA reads TGCGCCAGCAGCTTGGGTCTAGCGGGAGTTCTGGCCGGGGAGCTGTTTTTT.

This CDR3 reads CASSLSPGSSYNEQFF. In nucleotides, the CDR3 is TGTGCCAGCAGCTTAAGCCCAGGGAGCTCCTACAATGAGCAGTTCTTC. This chain connects TRBV7-3 to TRBJ2-1; D may match TRBD1 or TRBD2 (5 bases each). V was cut by 1 base and J by 0 bases, with 10 bases left in between. The CDR3 has 16 residues. Germline V gene data show CDR1 as SGHTA and CDR2 as FQGTGA.

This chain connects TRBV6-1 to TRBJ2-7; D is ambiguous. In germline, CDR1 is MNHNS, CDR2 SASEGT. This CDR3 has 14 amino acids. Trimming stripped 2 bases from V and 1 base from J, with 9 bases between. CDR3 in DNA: TGTGCCAGCAGTGAAACGGCGGATTCCTACGAGCAGTACTTC. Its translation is CASSETADSYEQYF.

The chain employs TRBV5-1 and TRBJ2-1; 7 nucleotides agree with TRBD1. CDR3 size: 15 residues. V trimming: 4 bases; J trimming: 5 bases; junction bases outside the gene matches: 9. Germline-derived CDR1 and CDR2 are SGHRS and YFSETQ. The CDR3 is CASSPRTGSDNEQFF. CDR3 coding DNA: TGCGCCAGCAGCCCACGGACAGGCTCAGACAATGAGCAGTTCTTC.

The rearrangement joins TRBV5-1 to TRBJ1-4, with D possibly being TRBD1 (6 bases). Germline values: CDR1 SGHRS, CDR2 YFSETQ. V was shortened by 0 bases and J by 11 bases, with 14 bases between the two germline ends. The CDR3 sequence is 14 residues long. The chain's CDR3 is CASSLEQGEEKLFF. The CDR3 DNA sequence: TGCGCCAGCAGCTTGGAACAGGGCGAGGAGAAACTGTTTTTT.

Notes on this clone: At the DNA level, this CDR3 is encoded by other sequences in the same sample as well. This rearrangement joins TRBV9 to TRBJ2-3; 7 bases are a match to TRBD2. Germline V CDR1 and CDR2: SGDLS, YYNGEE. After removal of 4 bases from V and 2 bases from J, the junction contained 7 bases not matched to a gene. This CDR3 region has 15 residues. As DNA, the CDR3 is TGTGCCAGCAGCCCCAGGGACTACAACACAGATACGCAGTATTTT. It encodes CASSPRDYNTDTQYF. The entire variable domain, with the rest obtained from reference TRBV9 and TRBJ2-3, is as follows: DSGVTQTPKHLITATGQRVTLRCSPRSGDLSVYWYQQSLDQGLQFLIQYYNGEERAKGNILERFSAQQFPDLHSELNLSSLELGDSALYFCASSPRDYNTDTQYFGPGTRLTVL.

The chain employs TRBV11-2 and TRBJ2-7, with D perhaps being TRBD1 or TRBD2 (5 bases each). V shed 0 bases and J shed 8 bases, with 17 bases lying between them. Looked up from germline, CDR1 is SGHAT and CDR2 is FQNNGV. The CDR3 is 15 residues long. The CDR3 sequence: CASSLELQGWRKQYF. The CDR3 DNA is TGTGCCAGCAGCTTAGAGCTCCAGGGATGGAGGAAGCAGTACTTC.

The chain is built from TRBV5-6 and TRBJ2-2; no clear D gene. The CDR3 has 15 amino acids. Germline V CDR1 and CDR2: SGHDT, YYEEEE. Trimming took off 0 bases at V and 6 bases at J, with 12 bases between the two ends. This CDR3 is CASSLDPRKAGELFF. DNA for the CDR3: TGTGCCAGCAGCTTGGACCCCCGCAAGGCCGGGGAGCTGTTTTTT.

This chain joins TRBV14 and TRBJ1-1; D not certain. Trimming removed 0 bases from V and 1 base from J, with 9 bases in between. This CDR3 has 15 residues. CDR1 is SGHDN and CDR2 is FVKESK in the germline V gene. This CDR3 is CASSQDRLPNTEAFF. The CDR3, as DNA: TGTGCCAGCAGCCAAGATCGGCTGCCGAACACTGAAGCTTTCTTT.

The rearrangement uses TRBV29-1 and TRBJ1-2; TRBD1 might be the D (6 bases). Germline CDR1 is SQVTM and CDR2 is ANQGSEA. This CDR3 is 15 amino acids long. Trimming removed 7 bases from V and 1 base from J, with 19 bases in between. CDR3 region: CSAPTGGAGNYGYTF. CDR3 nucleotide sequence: TGCAGCGCCCCGACCGGGGGCGCGGGTAACTATGGCTACACCTTC.

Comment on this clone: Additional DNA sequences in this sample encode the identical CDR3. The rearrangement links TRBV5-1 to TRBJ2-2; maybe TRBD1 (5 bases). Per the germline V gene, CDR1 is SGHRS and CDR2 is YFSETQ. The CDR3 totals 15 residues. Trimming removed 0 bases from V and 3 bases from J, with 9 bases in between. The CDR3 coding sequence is TGCGCCAGCAGCTTGGAGCAGGGTCACACCGGGGAGCTGTTTTTT. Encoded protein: CASSLEQGHTGELFF.

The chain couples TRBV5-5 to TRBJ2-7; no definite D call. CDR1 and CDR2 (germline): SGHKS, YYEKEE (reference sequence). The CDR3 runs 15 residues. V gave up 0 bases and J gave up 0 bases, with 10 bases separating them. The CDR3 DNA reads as TGTGCCAGCAGCTTGGTGGGGTCGAGCTCCTACGAGCAGTACTTC. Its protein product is CASSLVGSSSYEQYF.

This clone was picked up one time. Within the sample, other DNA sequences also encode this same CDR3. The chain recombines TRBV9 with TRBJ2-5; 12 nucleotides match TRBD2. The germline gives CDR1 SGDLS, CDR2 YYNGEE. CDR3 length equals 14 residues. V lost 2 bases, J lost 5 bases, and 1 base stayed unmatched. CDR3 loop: CASSVGTSGETQYF. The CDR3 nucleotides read TGTGCCAGCAGCGTGGGGACTAGCGGGGAGACCCAGTACTTC.

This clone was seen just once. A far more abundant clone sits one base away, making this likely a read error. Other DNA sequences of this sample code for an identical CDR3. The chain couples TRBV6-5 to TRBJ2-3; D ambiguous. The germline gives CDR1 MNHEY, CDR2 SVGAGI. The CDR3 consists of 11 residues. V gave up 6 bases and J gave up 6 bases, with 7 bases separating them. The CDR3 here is CASSLGDTQYF. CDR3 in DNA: TGTGCCAGCAGCTTGGGGGATACGCAGTATTTT.

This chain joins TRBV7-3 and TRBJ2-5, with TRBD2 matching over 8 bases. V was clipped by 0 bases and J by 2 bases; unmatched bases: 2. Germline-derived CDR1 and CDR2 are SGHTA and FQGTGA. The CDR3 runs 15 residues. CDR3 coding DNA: TGTGCCAGCAGCTTAACGGGACTAGGTCAAGAGACCCAGTACTTC. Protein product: CASSLTGLGQETQYF.

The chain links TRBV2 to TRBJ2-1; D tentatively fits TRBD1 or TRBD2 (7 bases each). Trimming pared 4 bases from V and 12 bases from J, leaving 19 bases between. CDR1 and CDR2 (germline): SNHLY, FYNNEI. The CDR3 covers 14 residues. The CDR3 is CASSGAGRGQWQFF. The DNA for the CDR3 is TGTGCCAGCAGTGGAGCGGGAAGGGGGCAATGGCAGTTCTTC.

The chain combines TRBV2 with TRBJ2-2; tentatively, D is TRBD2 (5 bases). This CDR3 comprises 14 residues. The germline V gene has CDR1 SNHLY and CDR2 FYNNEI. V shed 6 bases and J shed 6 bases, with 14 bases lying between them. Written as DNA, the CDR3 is TGTGCCAGCAGGGTGGACGCGGGTTCCGGGGAGCTGTTTTTT. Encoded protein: CASRVDAGSGELFF.

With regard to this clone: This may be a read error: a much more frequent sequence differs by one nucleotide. The CDR3 bases are TGCGCCAGCAGCACACAGGGGACCTCCTACGAGCAGTGCTTC. Amino acids: CASSTQGTSYEQCF. The chain has TRBV5-1 and TRBJ2-7, with 7 bases aligning to TRBD1. Per the germline V gene, CDR1 is SGHRS and CDR2 is YFSETQ. The length of the CDR3 is 14 residues.

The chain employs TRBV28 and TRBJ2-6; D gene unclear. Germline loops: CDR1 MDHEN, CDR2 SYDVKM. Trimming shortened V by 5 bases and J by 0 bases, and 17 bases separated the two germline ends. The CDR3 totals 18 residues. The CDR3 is CASSPRLGRSSGANVLTF. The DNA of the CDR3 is TGTGCCAGCAGTCCCCGACTCGGCAGAAGCTCTGGGGCCAACGTCCTGACTTTC.

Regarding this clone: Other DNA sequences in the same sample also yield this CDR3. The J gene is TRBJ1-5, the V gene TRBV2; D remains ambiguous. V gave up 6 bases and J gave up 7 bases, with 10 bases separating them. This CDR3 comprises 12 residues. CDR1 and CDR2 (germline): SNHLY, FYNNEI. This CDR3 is CASRGRGQPQHF. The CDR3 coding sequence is TGTGCCAGCAGAGGGAGAGGGCAGCCCCAGCATTTT.

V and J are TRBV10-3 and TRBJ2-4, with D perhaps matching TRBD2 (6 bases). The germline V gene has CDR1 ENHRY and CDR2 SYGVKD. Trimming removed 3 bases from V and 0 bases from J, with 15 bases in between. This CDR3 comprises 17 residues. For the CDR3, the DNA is TGTGCCATCAGTGACAAGGAGGGTTGGGTAGCCAAAAACATTCAGTACTTC. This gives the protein CAISDKEGWVAKNIQYF.

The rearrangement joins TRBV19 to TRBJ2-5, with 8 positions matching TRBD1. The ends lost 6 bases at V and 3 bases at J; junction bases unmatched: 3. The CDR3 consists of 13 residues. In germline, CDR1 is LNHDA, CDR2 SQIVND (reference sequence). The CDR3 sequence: CASRKQGEETQYF. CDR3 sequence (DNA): TGTGCCAGTAGAAAACAGGGGGAAGAGACCCAGTACTTC.

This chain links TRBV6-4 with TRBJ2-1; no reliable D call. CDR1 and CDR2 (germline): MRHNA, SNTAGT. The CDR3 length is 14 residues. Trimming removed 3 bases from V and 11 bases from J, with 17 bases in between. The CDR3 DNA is TGTGCCAGCAGTGAAGGCTACCCATTAAGCCAGCAGTTCTTC. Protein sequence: CASSEGYPLSQQFF.